This T cell receptor beta chain was recorded in a study of T cell responses to AZD1222 COVID-19 vaccine. Across the study: Both about-4-week and about-12-week second-dose recipients were combined. Findings of the study overall: Across spike, vaccine-associated CD4 TCRs were found, dominant at 160-218 and 743-854. White British ancestry dominated among donors, who included more females, and clonal diversity was possibly underestimated.

The CDR3 totals 14 residues. Trimming left V 7 bases short and J 4 bases short, with 16 bases between. Germline V CDR1 and CDR2: SGHRS, YFSETQ. Sequencing used immunoSEQ multiplex PCR; TCRdb keeps in-frame clones, though not all of them. The table has 120,000 or so clones, 80% to 90% seen once. Remarks on this clone: As yet, its antigen is unknown.

The sample was peripheral blood, taken on day 0 of AZD1222 vaccination. The genes are TRBV5-1 and TRBJ2-3; tentative D call: TRBD2 (5 bases). The receptor was isolated from an adult in good health. The DNA of the CDR3 is TGCGCCAGCGCAATACAATCCGGGGCAGATACGCAGTATTTT. Translated: CASAIQSGADTQYF.